This T cell receptor (beta chain) was observed in a study of spatial heterogeneity in lung cancer. Overall study: A consistent excess of beta-chain over alpha-chain sequences was detected.

Time point given: sample taken at primary tumor resection. Whole RNA, which was extracted from tumor, nontumor lung tissue or frozen PBMC, was sequenced without any cell sorting. This clonotype was picked up many times. The antigen is not known. The length of the CDR3 is 15 residues. Trimming took 2 bases from V and 2 from J, leaving 11 bases between them. From germline, CDR1 is SGHRS and CDR2 YFSETQ. Study-wide results and limits: Ubiquitous expanded tumor TCRs were observed in blood more at resection than follow-up.

A single record per CDR3 protein comes from TCRdb applying MiXCR to the 5' RACE reads. The sample carries over 50,000 distinct CDR3 sequences, roughly 6.6% recorded once. This specimen consisted of PBMCs, obtained at surgery. The chain carries TRBV5-1 and TRBJ2-1; TRBD2 is a possible D gene (5 bases). This clonotype was sampled from a female donor with early-stage non-small cell lung cancer. CDR3 sequence reads: CASSLGGGTYNEQFF. The CDR3 bases are TGCGCCAGCAGCTTAGGAGGCGGTACCTACAATGAGCAGTTCTTC. The variable domain in full, completed from reference TRBV5-1 and TRBJ2-1, reads KAGVTQTPRYLIKTRGQQVTLSCSPISGHRSVSWYQQTPGQGLQFLFEYFSETQRNKGNFPGRFSGRQFSNSRSEMNVSTLELGDSALYLCASSLGGGTYNEQFFGPGTRLTVL.